This T cell receptor beta chain comes out of a study of T cells in Graves' hyperthyroidism and ophthalmopathy. General study findings and limits: A model using 13 V-J features told ophthalmopathy apart from stable hyperthyroidism.

TCR beta CDR3 regions were amplified from RNA transcripts. The HTBI primer set served for first-round RT-PCR of the TCR CDR3. TCRdb ran MiXCR on the multiplex PCR reads and lists one entry per CDR3 protein. The sample includes 350,000 to 500,000 distinct CDR3 sequences, roughly 15% of them seen just once. Patients were aged 18 to 65, had disease duration under 2 months, and had newly diagnosed hyperthyroidism. Isolation of PBMCs was performed on around 9.4 ml fresh peripheral blood. About this clonotype: Its antigen is unidentified.

This CDR3 is 14 amino acids long. V dropped 3 bases and J dropped 0 bases, with 9 bases sitting between them. Per germline, CDR1 LNHDA and CDR2 SQIVND (reference sequence). The sequencing input was blood. The chain is built from TRBV19 and TRBJ2-7; D is possibly TRBD1 (6 bases). The clonotype comes from a woman aged 18 to 35 with Graves' hyperthyroidism. The DNA for the CDR3 is TGTGCCAGTAGTATCCGGGACACCTCCTACGAGCAGTACTTC. Encoded protein: CASSIRDTSYEQYF. Filled out from reference TRBV19 and TRBJ2-7, the complete variable domain reads DGGITQSPKYLFRKEGQNVTLSCEQNLNHDAMYWYRQDPGQGLRLIYYSQIVNDFQKGDIAEGYSVSREKKESFPLTVTSAQKNPTAFYLCASSIRDTSYEQYFGPGTRLTVT.